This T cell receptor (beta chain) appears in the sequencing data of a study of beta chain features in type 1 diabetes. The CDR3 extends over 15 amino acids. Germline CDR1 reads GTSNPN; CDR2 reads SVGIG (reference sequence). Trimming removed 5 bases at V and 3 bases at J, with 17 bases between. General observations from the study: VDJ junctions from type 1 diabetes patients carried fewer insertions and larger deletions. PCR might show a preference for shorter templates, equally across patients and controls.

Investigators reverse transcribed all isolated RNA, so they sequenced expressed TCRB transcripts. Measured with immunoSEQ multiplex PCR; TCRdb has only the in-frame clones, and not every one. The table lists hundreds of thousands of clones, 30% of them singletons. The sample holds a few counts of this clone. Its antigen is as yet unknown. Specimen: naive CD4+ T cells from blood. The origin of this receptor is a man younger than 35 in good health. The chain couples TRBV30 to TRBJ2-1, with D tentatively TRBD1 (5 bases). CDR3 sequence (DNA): TGTGCCTGGGCCCGCCGCAGGGTAGGCTACAATGAGCAGTTCTTC. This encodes CAWARRRVGYNEQFF.